This T cell receptor (beta chain) originates from a study of shared clonotypes between healthy human individuals. Study-wide findings and caveats: Naive subsets tended to show greater estimated richness than memory subsets. Non-shared clonotypes displayed generation probabilities falling below those of clonotypes present in all four donors.

TCRdb keeps only in-frame clones here, not all; method: immunoSEQ multiplex PCR. The repertoire holds around 2,100,000 clones, with about 95% as singletons. The CDR3 loop spans 13 amino acids. V lost 10 bases, J lost 3 bases, and 16 bases lay in between. Germline CDR1 is MGHDK and CDR2 is SYGVNS. Naive-designated CD8 cells lacked CD45RO, were positively enriched for CCR7, and omitted terminally differentiated effector memory CD45RA+ cells. Nashville, Tennessee was home to all donors, who were Caucasian adults. A note on this clone: The antigen is undetermined.

The source material was naive CD8+ T cells sorted from blood. The sequence was collected from a man between 18 and 35 years old in good health. The V call is TRBV25-1, the J call TRBJ2-7; D tentatively reads TRBD1 or TRBD2 (6 bases each). CDR3 nucleotides: TGTGCCATATCCCCGGGGGCTAGCTACGAGCAGTACTTC. Its translation is CAISPGASYEQYF.